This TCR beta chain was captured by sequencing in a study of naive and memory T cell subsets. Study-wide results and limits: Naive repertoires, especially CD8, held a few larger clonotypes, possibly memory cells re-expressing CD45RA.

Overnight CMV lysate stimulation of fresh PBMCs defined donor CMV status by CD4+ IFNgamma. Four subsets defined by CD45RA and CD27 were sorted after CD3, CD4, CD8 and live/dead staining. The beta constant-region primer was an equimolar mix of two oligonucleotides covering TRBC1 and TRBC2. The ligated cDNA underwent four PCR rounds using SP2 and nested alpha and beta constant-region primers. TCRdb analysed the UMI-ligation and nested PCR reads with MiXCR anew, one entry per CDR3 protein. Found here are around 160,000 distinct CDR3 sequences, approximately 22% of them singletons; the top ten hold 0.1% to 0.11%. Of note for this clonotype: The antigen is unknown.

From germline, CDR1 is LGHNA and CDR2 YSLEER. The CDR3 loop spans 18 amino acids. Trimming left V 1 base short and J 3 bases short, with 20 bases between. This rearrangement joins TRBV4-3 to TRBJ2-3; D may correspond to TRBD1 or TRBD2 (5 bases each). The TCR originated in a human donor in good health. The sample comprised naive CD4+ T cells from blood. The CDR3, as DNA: TGCGCCAGCAGCCAAGGCGAGAAGGGGAGAGGGGATACAGATACGCAGTATTTT. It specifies CASSQGEKGRGDTDTQYF.